The 20 T cell receptor beta chains given below trace back to one sample, sequenced in a study of monozygotic twins with inflammatory bowel disease. One entry per CDR3 protein, without DNA, is what TCRdb gives after re-calling the 5' RACE reads. Recorded for this sample: roughly 170,000 distinct CDR3 sequences. The specimen sequenced was blood. These receptors originate from a human donor with ulcerative colitis or Crohn's disease, or a healthy co-twin of an affected twin (not recorded which).

J is TRBJ2-7 and V is TRBV28. Germline V gene sequence: CDR1 MDHEN, CDR2 SYDVKM. The CDR3 loop spans 11 amino acids. CDR3: CASGIAYEQYF.

The V and J genes are TRBV12-3 or TRBV12-4 and TRBJ2-5. This CDR3 region has 14 residues. The CDR3 here is CASSLNKGGETQYF.

CDR3: CASRASTSRGSTDTQYF. The V call is TRBV28, the J call TRBJ2-3; no DNA is available, so the TRBD2 call from TCRdb remains unchecked. The CDR3 has 17 amino acids. Germline lookup yields CDR1 MDHEN and CDR2 SYDVKM. Looking up the rest from reference TRBV28 and TRBJ2-3 gives the full variable domain: DVKVTQSSRYLVKRTGEKVFLECVQDMDHENMFWYRQDPGLGLRLIYFSYDVKMKEKGDIPEGYSVSREKKERFSLILESASTNQTSMYLCASRASTSRGSTDTQYFGPGTRLTVL.

The rearrangement joins TRBV4-2 to TRBJ2-1. Germline CDR1 LGHNA, CDR2 YNFKEQ. This CDR3 spans 14 amino acids. CDR3 sequence reads: CASSQEFANNEQFF.

The V gene is TRBV5-5, the J gene TRBJ1-2. Germline lookup yields CDR1 SGHKS and CDR2 YYEKEE (reference sequence). The CDR3 extends over 16 amino acids. CDR3 loop: CASSSWAKTKDYGYTF.

This chain joins TRBV2 and TRBJ2-7; TCRdb's D call of TRBD1 is untestable without DNA. The germline V gene has CDR1 SNHLY and CDR2 FYNNEI. The CDR3 sequence is 15 residues long. The CDR3 region is CASSDEDRGTYEQYF.

The chain links TRBV13 to TRBJ2-1; TCRdb outputs TRBD2, but without DNA this stays unchecked. Germline CDR1 and CDR2: PRHDT and FYEKMQ (reference sequence). CDR3 length: 16 amino acids. Here the CDR3 reads CASSHRLAGAKNEQFF.

The chain is built from TRBV5-1 and TRBJ1-1. The length of the CDR3 is 14 residues. Germline V gene lookup returns CDR1 SGHRS and CDR2 YFSETQ. CDR3: CASSLRSLNTEAFF.

This chain uses TRBV10-2 with TRBJ1-1. Germline assignment: CDR1 WSHSY and CDR2 SAAADI. The CDR3 has 14 residues. The CDR3 spells CASSAMGGGTEAFF.

The rearrangement uses TRBV11-1 and TRBJ2-1; TCRdb indicates TRBD1, and absent DNA this call remains unverified. Germline CDR1 reads SGHAT; CDR2 reads FQDESV (reference sequence). The CDR3 totals 18 residues. The CDR3 sequence is CASSLEPGAGESYNEQFF.

The chain employs TRBV20-1 and TRBJ2-3; TCRdb indicates TRBD2, and absent DNA this call remains unverified. The CDR3 sequence is 16 residues long. Germline CDR1 reads DFQATT; CDR2 reads SNEGSKA (reference sequence). This CDR3 is CSARAALAASTDTQYF.

This rearrangement joins TRBV27 to TRBJ1-1; no DNA is available, so the TRBD1 call from TCRdb remains unchecked. The CDR3 is 14 residues long. Germline loops: CDR1 MNHEY, CDR2 SMNVEV (reference sequence). The CDR3: CASSPLPTGGKAFF.

This chain joins TRBV12-3 or TRBV12-4 and TRBJ1-3; the D call from TCRdb, TRBD1, cannot be confirmed without DNA. There are 15 residues in the CDR3. CDR3 protein: CASSFPGVSGNTIYF.

V usage is TRBV29-1 and J usage is TRBJ1-1. Per germline, CDR1 SQVTM and CDR2 ANQGSEA. The CDR3 contains 11 residues. Here the CDR3 reads CSVSLGTEAFF.

The chain is built from TRBV9 and TRBJ2-7; TCRdb designates TRBD1, a call that cannot be tested without DNA. CDR1 and CDR2 (germline): SGDLS, YYNGEE. The CDR3 totals 15 residues. This CDR3 reads CASSVEGGTFYEQYF.

The chain couples TRBV28 to TRBJ2-7; TCRdb picks TRBD2, but there is no DNA to check that call. The CDR3 contains 13 residues. The germline gives CDR1 MDHEN, CDR2 SYDVKM. The CDR3 sequence is CASGTSGSYEQYF.

The rearrangement uses TRBV9 and TRBJ1-6. CDR1 SGDLS and CDR2 YYNGEE come from the germline V gene. This CDR3 is built from 14 residues. The CDR3 sequence is CASSVGRANSPLHF.

The gene calls are TRBV15 and TRBJ2-7. CDR1 LNHNV and CDR2 YYDKDF come from the germline V gene (reference sequence). The CDR3 runs to 14 residues. The CDR3 here is CATSSGGGSYEQYF.

V and J are TRBV6-2 or TRBV6-3 and TRBJ2-1. CDR3 length equals 15 residues. From germline, CDR1 is MNHEY and CDR2 SVGEGT. CDR3 loop: CASSYNPVGYNEQFF.

This chain's CDR3 is CASSTTRTRITDTQYF. The gene calls are TRBV12-3 or TRBV12-4 and TRBJ2-3; lacking DNA, the TRBD2 call made by TCRdb goes unchecked. The CDR3 runs to 16 residues.